The 21 T cell receptor beta chains below were found in one sample sequenced in a study of T cells in women clearing cervical HPV infection. Assay: immunoSEQ multiplex PCR; the TCRdb copy retains only in-frame clones and omits some. The sample totals about 35,000 clones. The material sequenced was blood buffy coat. Source of these receptors: a woman aged 18 to 69 with a cervical HPV16 infection that either progressed to CIN3+ or cleared (not recorded which).

Worth noting for this clone: The read terminates 3 residues ahead of where the CDR3 ends, so the germline J gene completes it. The V and J genes are TRBV19 and TRBJ2-3; 12 bases line up with TRBD2. Looked up from germline, CDR1 is LNHDA and CDR2 is SQIVND (reference sequence). J was trimmed by 6 bases and V by 0 bases; bases with no gene match: 4. The CDR3 spans 16 residues. This chain's CDR3 is CASSIDLAGGSDTQYF. The covered CDR3 bases are TGTGCCAGTAGTATAGATCTAGCGGGGGGGTCGGATACG.

On this clone: Sequencing ends 3 residues short of the CDR3 end; the germline J gene provides the rest. This chain uses TRBV7-9 with TRBJ2-2; a weak D match, TRBD2 (6 bases). Germline lookup yields CDR1 SEHNR and CDR2 FQNEAQ (reference sequence). Trimming removed 5 bases at V and 4 bases at J, with 14 bases between. The CDR3 has 15 residues. CDR3 bases read: TGTGCCAGCAGCCCGCGGGGTTTGTTCACCGGGGAG. Its protein is CASSPRGLFTGE. The full CDR3 reads CASSPRGLFTGELFF. Drawing the rest from reference TRBV7-9 and TRBJ2-2, the complete variable domain is DTGVSQNPRHKITKRGQNVTFRCDPISEHNRLYWYRQTLGQGPEFLTYFQNEAQLEKSRLLSDRFSAERPKGSFSTLEIQRTEQGDSAMYLCASSPRGLFTGELFFGEGSRLTVL.

On this clone: A read error may produce the germline difference seen at one junction end. The sequence runs out 3 residues before the end of the CDR3; the remainder is reconstructed from the germline J gene. Different DNA sequences within this sample yield the same CDR3. The V and J genes are TRBV5-1 and TRBJ1-3; D not resolved. CDR1 and CDR2 (germline): SGHRS, YFSETQ. CDR3 length: 16 residues. The part of the CDR3 DNA that was read is TGCGCCAGCAGCCCCATCCCGTCCAGCCGGGGAAACACA. It translates to CASSPIPSSRGNT. The whole CDR3 is CASSPIPSSRGNTIYF.

On this clone: From the germline J gene comes the end of the CDR3, since the read stops 3 residues before it. V is TRBV11-3 and J is TRBJ2-2, with D unclear. The CDR3 covers 15 residues. Germline V CDR1 and CDR2: SGHNT, YENEEA. Between the trimmed V and J ends, which lost 3 bases and 0 bases, there was a span of 8 bases. This CDR3 is CASSFSLANTGELFF. The sequenced part of the CDR3 DNA is TGTGCCAGCAGCTTCTCGCTAGCGAACACCGGGGAG.

A remark on this clone: The read comes to an end 3 residues before the CDR3 does, leaving the germline J gene to fill in the end. This chain uses TRBV5-1 with TRBJ2-6; D is perhaps TRBD1 (6 bases). V lost 4 bases and J 2 bases, leaving 10 bases between the germline ends. The CDR3 length is 15 residues. Germline V gene data show CDR1 as SGHRS and CDR2 as YFSETQ. CDR3 bases read: TGCGCCAGCAGCCCAGGGGTTGCTGGGGCCAACGTC. It codes for CASSPGVAGANV. The complete CDR3 sequence is CASSPGVAGANVLTF. Full variable domain (missing parts from reference TRBV5-1 and TRBJ2-6): KAGVTQTPRYLIKTRGQQVTLSCSPISGHRSVSWYQQTPGQGLQFLFEYFSETQRNKGNFPGRFSGRQFSNSRSEMNVSTLELGDSALYLCASSPGVAGANVLTFGAGSRLTVL.

As to this clone: The read is 3 residues too short to cover the CDR3 end, so that end is filled in from the germline J gene. The genes are TRBV5-1 and TRBJ1-1, with D tentatively TRBD1 (5 bases). The germline V and J ends were trimmed by 4 bases and 3 bases, with 13 bases remaining between them. Germline CDR1 reads SGHRS; CDR2 reads YFSETQ. This CDR3 contains 14 residues. The CDR3 loop reads CASSPARQYTEAFF. The CDR3 DNA, read in part, is TGCGCCAGCAGCCCCGCCCGACAGTACACTGAA.

Notes on this clone: The sequence runs out 3 residues before the end of the CDR3; the remainder is reconstructed from the germline J gene. The rearrangement links TRBV20-1 to TRBJ2-3; D is possibly TRBD2 (6 bases). The CDR3 length is 15 residues. Germline values: CDR1 DFQATT, CDR2 SNEGSKA (reference sequence). The germline V and J ends were trimmed by 3 bases and 2 bases, with 15 bases remaining between them. Partial CDR3 DNA: TGCAGTGCTAGTCAGCCCGCGGGGAACACAGATACG. It is translated as CSASQPAGNTDT. The full CDR3 is CSASQPAGNTDTQYF.

Measured by frequency, this clone is medium-sized. The CDR3 end lies 3 residues beyond the end of the read and is filled in from the germline J gene. The same CDR3 arises from other DNA sequences in this sample as well. The chain recombines TRBV11-2 with TRBJ2-3; no clear D. The CDR3 extends over 12 amino acids. CDR1 is SGHAT and CDR2 is FQNNGV in the germline V gene. Trimming pared 5 bases from V and 5 bases from J, leaving 8 bases between. The CDR3 here is CASSLSGDTQYF. Partial CDR3 DNA: TGTGCCAGCAGCCTATCGGGAGATACG.

As concerns this clone: Coverage ceases 3 residues before the CDR3 finishes, and the germline J gene fills in the end. This chain uses TRBV5-5 with TRBJ2-2; D call uncertain. Per the germline V gene, CDR1 is SGHKS and CDR2 is YYEKEE (reference sequence). The CDR3 is 13 residues long. The CDR3 DNA, read in part, is TGTGCCAGCAGGCAGGTTGATAATTCACCG. Residues: CASRQVDNSP. The CDR3 reads in full as CASRQVDNSPLFF.

Details on this clone: The CDR3 is cut off 3 residues early in the read; its end comes from the germline J gene. V gene TRBV20-1 combines with J gene TRBJ2-1, with 9 positions matching TRBD1. V shed 4 bases, J shed 2 bases, and the junction held 6 bases outside the gene matches. The CDR3 extends over 15 amino acids. The germline V gene encodes CDR1 DFQATT and CDR2 SNEGSKA (reference sequence). The CDR3 is CSAILGQGTYNEQFF. Partial CDR3 DNA: TGCAGTGCTATTCTCGGACAGGGGACCTACAATGAG.

Notes on this clone: The read halts 3 residues ahead of the CDR3 end, with the missing end drawn from the germline J gene. Other DNA sequences from this sample encode an identical CDR3 as well. The chain employs TRBV7-7 and TRBJ1-3; TRBD1 matches at 9 bases. The CDR3 runs 15 residues. V was clipped by 5 bases and J by 3 bases; unmatched bases: 5. Looked up from germline, CDR1 is SSHAT and CDR2 is FNYEAQ (reference sequence). CDR3 protein: CASSQGQGFGNTIYF. Partial CDR3 DNA: TGTGCCAGCAGCCAGGGACAGGGATTTGGAAACACC.

With respect to this clone: The CDR3 end falls 3 residues outside the read, so it is completed with the germline J gene. The chain is built from TRBV18 and TRBJ1-2; TRBD1 aligns across 8 bases. The length of the CDR3 is 14 residues. Germline CDR1 reads KGHSH; CDR2 reads LQKENI. Here the CDR3 reads CASSQGTGSYDYTF. CDR3 DNA, as far as it was read: TGTGCCAGCTCCCAAGGGACAGGCTCCTACGAC.

Details on this clone: The CDR3 is cut off 3 residues early in the read; its end comes from the germline J gene. The chain is built from TRBV7-2 and TRBJ2-5; possibly TRBD1 for D (5 bases). From germline, CDR1 is SGHTA and CDR2 FQGNSA. V was cut by 6 bases and J by 5 bases, with 16 bases left in between. The CDR3 covers 14 residues. CDR3 residues: CASSQGWASETQYF. The sequenced part of the CDR3 DNA is TGTGCCAGCAGTCAGGGTTGGGCGTCGGAGACC.

Concerning this clone: The CDR3 is cut off 3 residues early in the read; its end comes from the germline J gene. The chain employs TRBV5-6 and TRBJ2-3; 7 nucleotides line up with TRBD2. This CDR3 has 14 amino acids. The germline V gene encodes CDR1 SGHDT and CDR2 YYEEEE. With 4 bases clipped from V and 8 bases from J, the junction kept 10 bases outside the gene matches. CDR3 protein: CASSTGLDGATQYF. The part of the CDR3 DNA that was read is TGTGCCAGCAGCACTGGACTAGACGGGGCTACG. Complete variable domain (other parts from reference TRBV5-6 and TRBJ2-3): DAGVTQSPTHLIKTRGQQVTLRCSPKSGHDTVSWYQQALGQGPQFIFQYYEEEERQRGNFPDRFSGHQFPNYSSELNVNALLLGDSALYLCASSTGLDGATQYFGPGTRLTVL.

A note on this clone: The missing CDR3 end, 3 residues past where the read stops, is filled in from the germline J gene. The chain links TRBV5-4 to TRBJ2-7, with a possible D match to TRBD2 (5 bases). V lost 4 bases and J lost 4, with 12 bases in between. This CDR3 region has 13 residues. Germline V CDR1 and CDR2: SGHNT, YYREEE (reference sequence). The CDR3 sequence is CASSRTGSYEQYF. Incomplete CDR3 DNA: TGTGCCAGCAGCCGGACTGGAAGTTACGAG.

Concerning this clone itself: From the germline J gene comes the end of the CDR3, since the read stops 3 residues before it. V is TRBV4-1 and J is TRBJ2-5; D possibly uses TRBD1 or TRBD2 (7 bases each). Germline values: CDR1 MGHRA, CDR2 YSYEKL. The V end lost 3 bases, the J end lost 2 bases, and 13 bases lay between the germline ends. The CDR3 spans 15 residues. CDR3 DNA, as far as it was read: TGCGCCAGCAGCCAGGGAGGGACAGTACAAGAGACC. Translation gives CASSQGGTVQET. The entire CDR3 protein reads CASSQGGTVQETQYF.

The CDR3 here is CASSTSGTSTDTQYF. The covered CDR3 bases are TGTGCCAGCAGCACGAGCGGGACTAGCACAGATACG. The chain joins TRBV7-2 to TRBJ2-3; 7 nucleotides match TRBD2. The CDR3 goes on 3 residues after the read ends, and that part is filled in from the germline J gene. CDR3 length: 15 residues. V gave up 5 bases and J gave up 0 bases; unmatched junction bases: 5. The germline V gene has CDR1 SGHTA and CDR2 FQGNSA.

Concerning this clone: The read stops 3 residues short of the end of the CDR3; the missing end is completed from the germline J gene. This chain links TRBV20-1 with TRBJ2-1; TRBD2 agrees at 10 bases. The CDR3 consists of 15 residues. The V segment lost 2 bases and the J segment 8 bases; nucleotides outside the gene matches: 9. Germline V gene lookup returns CDR1 DFQATT and CDR2 SNEGSKA (reference sequence). The CDR3 is CSARRPSGRSDEQFF. The part of the CDR3 DNA that was read is TGCAGTGCTAGACGGCCTAGCGGGAGATCGGATGAG.

Concerning this clone itself: The CDR3 end is not reached by the read, which stops 3 residues before it; the germline J gene fills it in. This rearrangement joins TRBV6-2 or TRBV6-3 to TRBJ2-1; D may be TRBD2 (6 bases). Germline CDR1 reads MNHEY; CDR2 reads SVGEGT. Trimming left V 6 bases short and J 2 bases short, with 14 bases between. The CDR3 runs 15 residues. Here the CDR3 reads CASRESGLTYNEQFF. The covered CDR3 bases are TGTGCCAGCAGGGAGTCGGGACTCACCTACAATGAG.

This CDR3 is CASRSGTGATYEQYF. CDR3 DNA, as far as it was read: TGTGCCAGCAGGTCCGGGACAGGGGCTACCTACGAG. The chain carries TRBV28 and TRBJ2-7; 10 nucleotides line up with TRBD1. The sequenced fragment ends 3 residues before the CDR3 boundary, so the rest is inferred from the germline J gene. The CDR3 is 15 residues long. The germline CDR1 and CDR2 sequences are MDHEN and SYDVKM. The V gene end was trimmed by 6 bases and the J gene end by 2 bases; junction bases not matched to a gene: 7.

A word on this clone: With the read ending 3 residues before the CDR3 end, the germline J gene is used to fill in that end. V and J are TRBV2 and TRBJ1-1, with TRBD1 matching over 7 bases. The germline V gene encodes CDR1 SNHLY and CDR2 FYNNEI. V was clipped by 7 bases and J by 2 bases; unmatched bases: 1. This CDR3 spans 12 amino acids. This chain's CDR3 is CASNRGNTEAFF. The covered CDR3 bases are TGTGCCAGCAACAGGGGAAACACTGAA.